This TCR beta chain originates from a study of vaccination and CD4 T cells after COVID-19. The V and J ends lost 6 bases and 7 bases, in that order; junction bases with no gene match: 7. The CDR3 spans 13 residues. CDR1 and CDR2 from the germline V gene are MDHEN and SYDVKM. Researchers used the Oncomine TCR Beta short-read assay to sequence DNA from cultured CD4+ T cells. TCRdb reprocessed the PCR reads with MiXCR, giving one entry per CDR3 protein. The sample lists about 8,600 distinct CDR3 sequences; roughly 49% were seen once. On this clonotype: Its antigen is not identified.

This sample's treatment: roughly ten-day PBMC culture with coronavirus spike peptide pools or control peptides (ViraFEST assay). Those CD4+ T cells from the unexposed donor predate the COVID-19 pandemic (2011-2018). The sequenced material came from CD4+ T cells from blood, cultured in vitro. The receptor's source is a human donor in good health. This sequence joins TRBV28 and TRBJ1-2, with 8 bases fitting TRBD1. CDR3 in amino acids: CASREQGAVGYTF. CDR3 bases: TGTGCCAGCAGGGAGCAGGGGGCGGTTGGCTACACCTTC.